This T cell receptor (beta chain) appears in the sequencing data of a study of blood T cell repertoires in COVID-19. This CDR3 region has 15 residues. Germline V gene data show CDR1 as LNHDA and CDR2 as SQIVND (reference sequence). The ends lost 7 bases at V and 1 base at J; junction bases unmatched: 4. Per the authors' pipeline: Reference gene primers were amplified, and this amplification served to estimate nucleated cell counts. The data were produced by immunoSEQ multiplex PCR, yet TCRdb's version contains in-frame clones alone and is incomplete. V and J calls and clone size come straight from that table; D and trimming were deduced from the DNA. The sample lists roughly 100,000 clones, around four fifths seen once, with approximately 20% in the top ten.

Sequenced sample: peripheral blood. The chain joins TRBV19 to TRBJ2-2, with 9 bases fitting TRBD1. This clonotype originated in a woman in her 70s with acute or convalescent COVID-19. CDR3 in amino acids: CASTMGQGNTGELFF. In nucleotides, the CDR3 is TGTGCCAGTACCATGGGACAGGGGAACACCGGGGAGCTGTTTTTT.